The present T cell receptor (beta chain) was sequenced within a study of blood T cells in healthy people across ages. A sample-barcoded 5' primer and a J-beta primer mix were used in a second PCR of about 7 to 12 cycles. TCRdb re-called the 5' RACE reads with MiXCR, one entry per CDR3 protein. Among around 1.5 million distinct CDR3 sequences listed, around 59% were seen once. The CDR3 extends over 15 amino acids. Looked up from germline, CDR1 is SGHVS and CDR2 is FNYEAQ. The rearrangement joins TRBV7-6 to TRBJ2-5, with TRBD1 identical over 9 bases. Matching the DNA end better, TRBJ2-7 makes the J call doubtful. This sequence originates from a man between 18 and 35 years old in good health. Specimen: blood. The CDR3 DNA reads TGTGCCAGCAGCACTGGTCCGGGACAGGGCTACGAGCAGTACTTC. This gives the protein CASSTGPGQGYEQYF.